A single sample is the source of the 17 T cell receptor beta chains below, sequenced in a study of stem cell transplantation in POMP-related autoinflammatory disease. Clones were read by immunoSEQ multiplex PCR, and TCRdb kept only the in-frame ones, dropping some. Seen here are some 68,000 clones, approximately 91% observed once, and the top ten hold roughly 0.7%. The material was CD4+ T cells from PBMCs, obtained after stem cell transplantation. The origin of the receptors is a human patient with POMP-related autoinflammation and immune dysregulation (PRAID). The graft donor may be the source of some T cells.

This chain links TRBV28 with TRBJ2-7, with D perhaps matching TRBD1 (6 bases). The germline V and J ends were trimmed by 8 bases and 5 bases, with 19 bases remaining between them. Germline CDR1 reads MDHEN; CDR2 reads SYDVKM. This CDR3 is 14 amino acids long. Here the CDR3 DNA reads TGTGCCAGCCAGGGGACGACAGCGGCTAACGAGCAGTACGTC. As protein: CASQGTTAANEQYV.

The CDR3 nucleotides read TGTGCCAGCAGCATCACGACTAGCGGGGGGATCACAGATACGCAGTATTTT. Translated, it gives CASSITTSGGITDTQYF. The V and J genes are TRBV7-9 and TRBJ2-3; 13 bases agree with TRBD2. Trimming removed 5 bases from V and 2 bases from J; junction bases left unmatched: 7. CDR1 is SEHNR, CDR2 FQNEAQ, per germline (reference sequence). CDR3 length: 17 residues.

This clone was detected only once. The sample holds other DNA sequences that translate to the same CDR3. V gene TRBV6-1 combines with J gene TRBJ1-1; D perhaps matches TRBD1 (6 bases). V lost 3 bases to trimming and J lost 3 bases, with 11 bases between them. CDR1 and CDR2 (germline): MNHNS, SASEGT. This CDR3 contains 14 residues. CDR3 protein: CASSDRQGYTEAFF. The DNA of the CDR3 is TGTGCCAGCAGTGATAGGCAGGGGTACACTGAAGCTTTCTTT.

This chain links TRBV6-5 with TRBJ2-7, with TRBD1 identical over 7 bases. This CDR3 has 15 residues. Looked up from germline, CDR1 is MNHEY and CDR2 is SVGAGI. With V trimmed by 7 bases and J by 3 bases, 12 bases remained unmatched. DNA for the CDR3: TGTGCCAGCACCAGGACAGGAGGAATTCTCTACGAGCAGTACGTC. Translation: CASTRTGGILYEQYV.

This chain connects TRBV6-5 to TRBJ1-1; tentative D call: TRBD1 (6 bases). Trimming took off 5 bases at V and 0 bases at J, with 13 bases between the two ends. Germline V gene data show CDR1 as MNHEY and CDR2 as SVGAGI. This CDR3 is built from 15 residues. CDR3 in DNA: TGTGCCAGCAGTCCGCGGACAGAAATGAACACTGAAGCTTTCTTT. Its translation is CASSPRTEMNTEAFF.

The chain employs TRBV24-1 and TRBJ1-1, with a possible D match to TRBD1 (5 bases). The germline V gene has CDR1 KGHDR and CDR2 SFDVKD. This CDR3 spans 14 amino acids. Trimming removed 5 bases at V and 4 bases at J, with 13 bases between. In DNA form, the CDR3 reads TGTGCCACCAGTGGTAGGGGAGGGAGCACTGAAGCTTTCTTT. It yields the protein CATSGRGGSTEAFF.

This chain links TRBV28 with TRBJ2-1; D remains unclear. Germline V gene data show CDR1 as MDHEN and CDR2 as SYDVKM. The CDR3 is 14 amino acids. The germline V and J ends were trimmed by 6 bases and 2 bases, with 11 bases remaining between them. This CDR3 reads CASSPYKTYNEQFF. The CDR3 bases are TGTGCCAGCAGCCCTTATAAGACCTACAATGAGCAGTTCTTC.

The chain uses TRBV28 and TRBJ2-7; perhaps TRBD1 as D (8 bases). The CDR3 loop spans 18 amino acids. Trimming took off 4 bases at V and 2 bases at J, with 24 bases between the two ends. From germline, CDR1 is MDHEN and CDR2 SYDVKM. The CDR3 sequence: CASSWGGRGRKLAYEQYF. The CDR3 DNA reads TGTGCCAGCAGTTGGGGGGGCAGGGGGCGCAAACTCGCCTACGAGCAGTACTTC.

The V call is TRBV6-4, the J call TRBJ2-5, with D tentatively TRBD1 (5 bases). Germline V CDR1 and CDR2: MRHNA, SNTAGT. The V gene lost 3 bases and the J gene lost 6 bases, with 11 bases spanning the gap. This CDR3 comprises 13 residues. The CDR3 here is CASSEQGGKTQYF. DNA for the CDR3: TGTGCCAGCAGTGAGCAGGGCGGAAAGACCCAGTACTTC.

The CDR3 sequence is CASSGGTGGQPQHF. DNA of the CDR3: TGTGCCAGCTCGGGCGGGACAGGGGGGCAGCCCCAGCATTTT. The chain recombines TRBV18 with TRBJ1-5; the match to TRBD1 covers 11 bases. This CDR3 is built from 14 residues. The V gene end was trimmed by 6 bases and the J gene end by 7 bases; junction bases not matched to a gene: 5. From germline, CDR1 is KGHSH and CDR2 LQKENI.

The V call is TRBV27, the J call TRBJ1-2; TRBD1 aligns across 8 bases. This CDR3 spans 15 amino acids. From germline, CDR1 is MNHEY and CDR2 SMNVEV (reference sequence). With 2 bases clipped from V and 5 bases from J, the junction kept 7 bases outside the gene matches. The CDR3 nucleotides read TGTGCCAGCAGTTTAAAGGGACAGGCCCTATATGGCTACACCTTC. As protein: CASSLKGQALYGYTF.

The chain carries TRBV28 and TRBJ1-5; 8 bases align to TRBD1. V trimming: 6 bases; J trimming: 6 bases; junction bases outside the gene matches: 4. This CDR3 has 13 amino acids. In germline, CDR1 is MDHEN, CDR2 SYDVKM. CDR3 sequence: CASRRQGTQPQHF. CDR3 DNA sequence: TGTGCCAGCAGGCGACAGGGGACTCAGCCCCAGCATTTT.

This clone has only one observation. V usage is TRBV15 and J usage is TRBJ1-3; a weak D match, TRBD1 (5 bases). This CDR3 is built from 14 residues. V was cut by 6 bases and J by 4 bases, with 13 bases left in between. Per the germline V gene, CDR1 is LNHNV and CDR2 is YYDKDF (reference sequence). CDR3 protein: CATREGRSGNTIYF. The CDR3 DNA reads TGTGCCACCAGAGAGGGACGGTCCGGAAACACCATATATTTT.

The chain is built from TRBV4-1 and TRBJ2-5; tentatively, D is TRBD1 or TRBD2 (7 bases each). Germline V gene lookup returns CDR1 MGHRA and CDR2 YSYEKL. This CDR3 region has 18 residues. V was trimmed by 1 base and J by 8 bases, leaving 26 bases between them. This chain's CDR3 is CASSQVWLQGGYLTTQYF. Written as DNA, the CDR3 is TGCGCCAGCAGCCAAGTTTGGTTGCAGGGGGGGTACTTGACTACCCAGTACTTC.

J is TRBJ2-7 and V is TRBV11-2; TRBD1 is a possible D gene (5 bases). The CDR3 totals 13 residues. V was trimmed by 4 bases and J by 2 bases, leaving 9 bases between them. Germline-derived CDR1 and CDR2 are SGHAT and FQNNGV. The CDR3 DNA sequence: TGTGCCAGCAGCTACCAGGGAACCTACGAGCAGTACTTC. This encodes CASSYQGTYEQYF.

This chain links TRBV6-1 with TRBJ1-5; maybe TRBD1 (6 bases). The length of the CDR3 is 13 residues. Looked up from germline, CDR1 is MNHNS and CDR2 is SASEGT. The V end was cut by 8 bases, the J end by 3 bases, with 11 bases between. CDR3 loop: CASADRFNQPQHF. The CDR3 DNA follows: TGTGCCAGCGCCGACAGGTTCAATCAGCCCCAGCATTTT.

This chain uses TRBV15 with TRBJ1-1, with 8 bases lining up with TRBD1. Germline-derived CDR1 and CDR2 are LNHNV and YYDKDF (reference sequence). The CDR3 spans 14 residues. Unmatched junction bases numbered 11, after V lost 3 bases and J lost 11 bases. Here the CDR3 DNA reads TGTGCCACCAGCAGTAGGGACAGGATGGAGTTGGCTTTCTTT. Its protein is CATSSRDRMELAFF.